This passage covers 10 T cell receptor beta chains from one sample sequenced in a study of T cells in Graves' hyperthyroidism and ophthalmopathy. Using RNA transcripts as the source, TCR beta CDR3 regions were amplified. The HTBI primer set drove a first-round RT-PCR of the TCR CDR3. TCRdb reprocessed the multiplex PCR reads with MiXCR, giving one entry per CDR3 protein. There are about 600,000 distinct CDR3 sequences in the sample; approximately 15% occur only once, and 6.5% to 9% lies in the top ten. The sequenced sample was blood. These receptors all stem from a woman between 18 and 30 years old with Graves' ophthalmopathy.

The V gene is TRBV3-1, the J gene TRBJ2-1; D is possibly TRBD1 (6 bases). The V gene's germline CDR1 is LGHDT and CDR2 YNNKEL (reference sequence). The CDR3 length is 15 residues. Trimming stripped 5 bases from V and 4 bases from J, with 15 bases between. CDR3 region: CASSVRTGIYNEQFF. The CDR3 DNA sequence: TGTGCCAGCAGCGTCAGAACAGGGATATACAATGAGCAGTTCTTC.

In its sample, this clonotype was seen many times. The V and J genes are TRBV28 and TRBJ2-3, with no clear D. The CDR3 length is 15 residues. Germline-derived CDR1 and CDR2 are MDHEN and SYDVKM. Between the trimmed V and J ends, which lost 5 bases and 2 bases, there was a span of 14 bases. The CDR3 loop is CASSLSFRFTDTQYF. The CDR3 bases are TGTGCCAGCAGTCTCTCCTTTAGGTTCACAGATACGCAGTATTTT.

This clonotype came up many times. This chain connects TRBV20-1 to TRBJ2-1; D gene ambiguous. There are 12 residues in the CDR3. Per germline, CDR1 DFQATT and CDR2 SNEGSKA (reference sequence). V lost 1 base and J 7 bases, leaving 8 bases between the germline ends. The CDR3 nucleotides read TGCAGTGCTAGAGGAAAGTGGAATGAGCAGTTCTTC. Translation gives CSARGKWNEQFF.

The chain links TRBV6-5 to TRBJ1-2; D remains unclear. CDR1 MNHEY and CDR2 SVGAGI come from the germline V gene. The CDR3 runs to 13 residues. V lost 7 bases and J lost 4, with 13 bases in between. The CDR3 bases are TGTGCCAGCAATTTTGACACTCTCTATGGCTACACCTTC. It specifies CASNFDTLYGYTF.

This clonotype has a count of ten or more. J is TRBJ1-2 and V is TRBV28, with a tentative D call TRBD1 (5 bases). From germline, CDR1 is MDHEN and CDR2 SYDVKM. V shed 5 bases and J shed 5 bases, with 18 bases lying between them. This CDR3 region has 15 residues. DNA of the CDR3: TGTGCCAGCAGTACCTCTCGTCGGGGGTATTATGGCTACACCTTC. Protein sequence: CASSTSRRGYYGYTF.

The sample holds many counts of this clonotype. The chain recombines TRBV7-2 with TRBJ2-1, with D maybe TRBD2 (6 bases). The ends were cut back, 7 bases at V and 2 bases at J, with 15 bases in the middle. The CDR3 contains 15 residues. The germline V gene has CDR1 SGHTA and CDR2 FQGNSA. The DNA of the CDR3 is TGTGCCAGCACCCTTTGGGCGGGACCCTACAATGAGCAGTTCTTC. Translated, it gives CASTLWAGPYNEQFF. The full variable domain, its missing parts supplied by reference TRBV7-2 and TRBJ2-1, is GAGVSQSPSNKVTEKGKDVELRCDPISGHTALYWYRQSLGQGLEFLIYFQGNSAPDKSGLPSDRFSAERTGGSVSTLTIQRTQQEDSAVYLCASTLWAGPYNEQFFGPGTRLTVL.

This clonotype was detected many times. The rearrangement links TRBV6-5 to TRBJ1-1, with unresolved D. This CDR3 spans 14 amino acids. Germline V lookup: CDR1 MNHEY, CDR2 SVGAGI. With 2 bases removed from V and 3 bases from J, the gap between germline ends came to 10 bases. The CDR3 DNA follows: TGTGCCAGCAGTTACGCACGACGGGACACTGAAGCTTTCTTT. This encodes CASSYARRDTEAFF.

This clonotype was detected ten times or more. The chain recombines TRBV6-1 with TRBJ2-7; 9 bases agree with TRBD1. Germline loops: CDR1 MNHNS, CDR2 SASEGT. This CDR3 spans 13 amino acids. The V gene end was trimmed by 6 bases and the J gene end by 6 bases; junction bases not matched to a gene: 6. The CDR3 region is CASRDRGFSEQYF. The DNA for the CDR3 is TGTGCCAGCAGAGACAGGGGGTTCTCCGAGCAGTACTTC.

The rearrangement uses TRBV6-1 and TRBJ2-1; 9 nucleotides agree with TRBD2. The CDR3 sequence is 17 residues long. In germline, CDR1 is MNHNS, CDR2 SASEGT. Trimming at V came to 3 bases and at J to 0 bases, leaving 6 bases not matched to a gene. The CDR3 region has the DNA TGTGCCAGCAGTGAGTGGTTAGCGGGAGTCTCCTACAATGAGCAGTTCTTC. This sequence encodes CASSEWLAGVSYNEQFF.

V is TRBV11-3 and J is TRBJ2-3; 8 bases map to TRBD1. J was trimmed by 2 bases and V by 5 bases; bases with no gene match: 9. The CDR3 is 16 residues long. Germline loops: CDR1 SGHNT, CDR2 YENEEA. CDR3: CASSQGSGQVTDTQYF. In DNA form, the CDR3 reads TGTGCCAGCAGCCAAGGATCGGGACAGGTCACAGATACGCAGTATTTT.